A single sample gave rise to the 9 T cell receptor beta chains below, sequenced in a study of CD8 T cells in Susac syndrome. Random hexamers were used to reverse transcribe the RNA input (roughly 0.5 to 1 ug). TCRdb passed the immunoSEQ multiplex PCR reads through MiXCR, listing each CDR3 protein once. The table has about 430,000 distinct CDR3 sequences, approximately 85% seen once. The specimen was CD8+ T cells from PBMCs. These receptors were obtained from a human donor with multiple sclerosis.

This clonotype was counted once. The chain is built from TRBV20-1 and TRBJ2-5; no firm D call. The germline V gene has CDR1 DFQATT and CDR2 SNEGSKA (reference sequence). V was shortened by 2 bases and J by 3 bases, with 22 bases between the two germline ends. CDR3 length equals 17 residues. The CDR3 sequence: CSARPMPPGRGKETQYF. CDR3 nucleotides: TGCAGTGCTAGACCAATGCCGCCAGGCCGAGGCAAAGAGACCCAGTACTTC.

V gene TRBV10-3 combines with J gene TRBJ1-2; 8 positions match TRBD1. Germline V gives CDR1 ENHRY, CDR2 SYGVKD. The junction had 7 bases not matched to a gene; V was cut back by 4 bases and J by 0 bases. The CDR3 contains 16 residues. For the CDR3, the DNA is TGTGCCATCAGTGGGGGCAGGGGGCGAGCTAACTATGGCTACACCTTC. It translates to CAISGGRGRANYGYTF.

The chain is built from TRBV11-2 and TRBJ1-3; no clear D. CDR1 is SGHAT, CDR2 FQNNGV, per germline. The V and J ends lost 5 bases and 0 bases respectively, with 14 bases between them. The CDR3 spans 16 residues. As DNA, the CDR3 is TGTGCCAGCAGCGGGGTGGGATACTACTCTGGAAACACCATATATTTT. Amino acid sequence: CASSGVGYYSGNTIYF.

In this sample, this clonotype turned up once. The rearrangement joins TRBV29-1 to TRBJ2-7, with TRBD2 matching over 8 bases. Germline lookup yields CDR1 SQVTM and CDR2 ANQGSEA. There are 14 residues in the CDR3. V was pared by 3 bases and J by 2 bases, with 6 bases of the junction left unmatched. Here the CDR3 reads CSVEESGSPYEQYF. The DNA for the CDR3 is TGCAGCGTTGAGGAAAGCGGGAGTCCCTACGAGCAGTACTTC.

Only a few counts were recorded for this clonotype. CDR3 nucleotide sequence: TGCAGCGTTGTCCCCGGGACGGCGGAGTATAACTACGAGCAGTACTTC. It translates to CSVVPGTAEYNYEQYF. V is TRBV29-1 and J is TRBJ2-7; D tentatively fits TRBD1 or TRBD2 (5 bases each). Germline V CDR1 and CDR2: SQVTM, ANQGSEA. The CDR3 spans 16 residues. The V and J ends lost 4 bases and 3 bases respectively, with 22 bases between them.

CDR3 sequence: CAWRGDREENYGYTF. CDR3 DNA: TGTGCCTGGAGAGGGGACAGGGAGGAAAACTATGGCTACACCTTC. The V and J genes are TRBV30 and TRBJ1-2; 9 positions agree with TRBD1. This CDR3 region has 15 residues. Germline trimming cut 3 bases from V and 2 bases from J; bases unmatched to any gene: 7. Per germline, CDR1 GTSNPN and CDR2 SVGIG (reference sequence).

A single count supports this clonotype. This chain joins TRBV12-3 or TRBV12-4 and TRBJ2-1; D gene ambiguous. Deletions cut 4 bases from V and 5 bases from J, with 12 bases between. CDR3 length: 14 residues. CDR3 loop: CASSCTWRNNEQFF. The CDR3 bases are TGTGCCAGCAGTTGTACATGGCGGAACAATGAGCAGTTCTTC.

This clonotype was counted between two and nine times. The rearrangement links TRBV9 to TRBJ2-1; D remains unclear. The CDR3 contains 14 residues. Germline V CDR1 and CDR2: SGDLS, YYNGEE. V was shortened by 0 bases and J by 7 bases, with 11 bases between the two germline ends. The DNA for the CDR3 is TGTGCCAGCAGCGTAGTACCCACGAAGAATGAGCAGTTCTTC. As protein: CASSVVPTKNEQFF.

This chain joins TRBV28 and TRBJ2-5, with D possibly matching TRBD2 (5 bases). The CDR3 contains 16 residues. With 4 bases removed from V and 9 bases from J, the gap between germline ends came to 24 bases. Germline CDR1 MDHEN, CDR2 SYDVKM. DNA of the CDR3: TGTGCCAGCAGTTCTCAGAGGGAAGGGAACCGTCGGGCCCAGTACTTC. This encodes CASSSQREGNRRAQYF. Full variable domain (missing parts from reference TRBV28 and TRBJ2-5): DVKVTQSSRYLVKRTGEKVFLECVQDMDHENMFWYRQDPGLGLRLIYFSYDVKMKEKGDIPEGYSVSREKKERFSLILESASTNQTSMYLCASSSQREGNRRAQYFGPGTRLLVL.